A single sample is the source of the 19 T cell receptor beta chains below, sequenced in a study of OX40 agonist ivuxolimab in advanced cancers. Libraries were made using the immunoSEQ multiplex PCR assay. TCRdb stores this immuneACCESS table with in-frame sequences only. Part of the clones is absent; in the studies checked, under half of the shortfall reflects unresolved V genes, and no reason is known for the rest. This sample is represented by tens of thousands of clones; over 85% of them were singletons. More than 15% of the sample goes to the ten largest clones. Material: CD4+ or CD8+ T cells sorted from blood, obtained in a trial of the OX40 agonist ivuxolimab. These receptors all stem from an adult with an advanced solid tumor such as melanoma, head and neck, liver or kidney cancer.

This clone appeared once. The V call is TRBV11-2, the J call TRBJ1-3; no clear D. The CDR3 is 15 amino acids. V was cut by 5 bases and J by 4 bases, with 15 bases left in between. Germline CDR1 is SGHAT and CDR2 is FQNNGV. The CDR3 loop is CASSPLSGGGNTIYF. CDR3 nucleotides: TGTGCCAGCAGCCCCCTTTCGGGCGGAGGAAACACCATATATTTT.

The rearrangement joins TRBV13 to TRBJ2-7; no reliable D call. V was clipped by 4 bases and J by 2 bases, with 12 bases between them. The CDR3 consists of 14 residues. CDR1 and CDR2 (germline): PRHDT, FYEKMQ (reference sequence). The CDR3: CASSSLGSPYEQYF. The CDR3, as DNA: TGTGCCAGCAGCTCCCTGGGCAGCCCCTACGAGCAGTACTTC.

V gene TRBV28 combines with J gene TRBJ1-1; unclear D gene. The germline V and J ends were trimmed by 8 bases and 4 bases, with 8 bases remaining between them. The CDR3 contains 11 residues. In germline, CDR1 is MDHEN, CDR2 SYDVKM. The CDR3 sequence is CASRDPTEAFF. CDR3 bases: TGTGCCAGCCGCGATCCCACTGAAGCTTTCTTT.

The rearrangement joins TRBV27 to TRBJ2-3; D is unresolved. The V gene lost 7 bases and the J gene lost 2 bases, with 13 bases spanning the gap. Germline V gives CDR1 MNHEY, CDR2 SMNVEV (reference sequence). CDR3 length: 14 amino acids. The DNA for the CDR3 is TGTGCCAGCAAGCAAGTGGGAACCACAGATACGCAGTATTTT. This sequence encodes CASKQVGTTDTQYF.

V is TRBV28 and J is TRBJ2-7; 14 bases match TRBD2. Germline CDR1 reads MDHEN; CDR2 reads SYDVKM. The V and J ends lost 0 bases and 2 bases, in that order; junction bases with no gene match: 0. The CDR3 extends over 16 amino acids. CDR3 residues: CASSLWGLAGAYEQYF. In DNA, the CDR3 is TGTGCCAGCAGTTTATGGGGACTAGCGGGAGCCTACGAGCAGTACTTC.

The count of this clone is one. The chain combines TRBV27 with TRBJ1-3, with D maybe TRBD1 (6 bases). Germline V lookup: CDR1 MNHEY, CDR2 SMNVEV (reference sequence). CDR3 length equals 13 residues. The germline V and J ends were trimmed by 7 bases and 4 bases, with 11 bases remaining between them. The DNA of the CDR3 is TGTGCCAGCAAGAGAGGGGGAGGAAACACCATATATTTT. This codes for CASKRGGGNTIYF.

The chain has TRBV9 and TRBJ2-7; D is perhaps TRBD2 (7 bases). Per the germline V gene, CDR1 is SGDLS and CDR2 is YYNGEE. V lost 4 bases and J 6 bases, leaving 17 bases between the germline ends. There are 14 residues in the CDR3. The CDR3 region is CASSPGEGSIEQYF. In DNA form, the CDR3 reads TGTGCCAGCAGCCCAGGGGAGGGGAGTATCGAGCAGTACTTC.

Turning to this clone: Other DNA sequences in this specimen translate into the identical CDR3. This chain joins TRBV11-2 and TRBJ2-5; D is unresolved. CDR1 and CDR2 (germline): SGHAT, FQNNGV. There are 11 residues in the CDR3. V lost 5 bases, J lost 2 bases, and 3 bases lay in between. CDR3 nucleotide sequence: TGTGCCAGCAGCCTACAAGAGACCCAGTACTTC. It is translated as CASSLQETQYF.

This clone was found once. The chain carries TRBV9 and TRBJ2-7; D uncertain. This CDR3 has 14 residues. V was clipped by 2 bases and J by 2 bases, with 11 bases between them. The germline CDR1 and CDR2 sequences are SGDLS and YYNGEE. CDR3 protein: CASSVGDDPYEQYF. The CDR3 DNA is TGTGCCAGCAGCGTGGGCGACGATCCCTACGAGCAGTACTTC.

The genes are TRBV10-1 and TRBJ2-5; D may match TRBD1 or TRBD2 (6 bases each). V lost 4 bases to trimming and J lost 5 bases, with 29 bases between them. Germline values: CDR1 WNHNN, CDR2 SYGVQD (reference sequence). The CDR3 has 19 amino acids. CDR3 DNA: TGCGCCAGCAGTGTTTTGGGGGGCCCTAGAGGGCGCAAGTGGGAGACCCAGTACTTC. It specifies CASSVLGGPRGRKWETQYF.

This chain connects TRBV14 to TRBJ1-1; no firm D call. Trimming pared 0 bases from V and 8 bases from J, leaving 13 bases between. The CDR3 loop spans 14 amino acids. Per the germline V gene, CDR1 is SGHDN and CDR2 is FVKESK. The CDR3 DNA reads TGTGCCAGCAGCCAAGATCTAGTCCCGAAGGAAGCTTTCTTT. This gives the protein CASSQDLVPKEAFF.

Here the CDR3 reads CAWIPASGPYNEQFF. CDR3 DNA: TGTGCCTGGATCCCCGCTAGCGGGCCTTACAATGAGCAGTTCTTC. The chain links TRBV30 to TRBJ2-1; 8 nucleotides agree with TRBD2. Germline lookup yields CDR1 GTSNPN and CDR2 SVGIG (reference sequence). There are 15 residues in the CDR3. Trimming at V came to 4 bases and at J to 4 bases, leaving 9 bases not matched to a gene.

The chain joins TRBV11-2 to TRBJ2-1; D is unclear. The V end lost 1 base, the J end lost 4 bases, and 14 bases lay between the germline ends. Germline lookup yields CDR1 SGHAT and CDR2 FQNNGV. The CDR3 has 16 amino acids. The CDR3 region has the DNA TGTGCCAGCAGCTTAGTATATACCGAGGATTACAATGAGCAGTTCTTC. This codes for CASSLVYTEDYNEQFF.

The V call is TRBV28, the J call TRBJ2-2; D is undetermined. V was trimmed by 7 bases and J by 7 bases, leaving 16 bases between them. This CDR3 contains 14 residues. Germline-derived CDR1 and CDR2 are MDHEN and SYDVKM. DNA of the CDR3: TGTGCCAGCAAAGCAGCATTATACCACGGGGAGCTGTTTTTT. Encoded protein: CASKAALYHGELFF. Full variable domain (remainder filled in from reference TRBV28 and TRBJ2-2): DVKVTQSSRYLVKRTGEKVFLECVQDMDHENMFWYRQDPGLGLRLIYFSYDVKMKEKGDIPEGYSVSREKKERFSLILESASTNQTSMYLCASKAALYHGELFFGEGSRLTVL.

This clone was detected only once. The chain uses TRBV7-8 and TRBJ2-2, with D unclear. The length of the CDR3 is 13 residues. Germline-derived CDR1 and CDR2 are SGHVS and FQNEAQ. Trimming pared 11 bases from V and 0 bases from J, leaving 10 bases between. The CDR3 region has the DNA TGTGCCGGGCAAGCAGCGAACACCGGGGAGCTGTTTTTT. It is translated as CAGQAANTGELFF.

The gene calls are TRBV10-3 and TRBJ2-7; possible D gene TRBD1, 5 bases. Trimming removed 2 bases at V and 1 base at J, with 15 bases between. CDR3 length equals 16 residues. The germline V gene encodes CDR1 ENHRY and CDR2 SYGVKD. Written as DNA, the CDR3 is TGTGCCATCAGTGAGATCTTCCAGGGCCTATCCTACGAGCAGTACTTC. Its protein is CAISEIFQGLSYEQYF.

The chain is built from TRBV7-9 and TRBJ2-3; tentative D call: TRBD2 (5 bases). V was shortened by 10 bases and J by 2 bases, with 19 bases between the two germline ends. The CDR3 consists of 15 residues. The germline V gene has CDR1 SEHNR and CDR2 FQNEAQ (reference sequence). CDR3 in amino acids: CANGEPANPTDTQYF. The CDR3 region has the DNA TGTGCCAACGGGGAGCCAGCGAATCCCACAGATACGCAGTATTTT. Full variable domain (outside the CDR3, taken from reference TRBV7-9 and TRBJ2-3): DTGVSQNPRHKITKRGQNVTFRCDPISEHNRLYWYRQTLGQGPEFLTYFQNEAQLEKSRLLSDRFSAERPKGSFSTLEIQRTEQGDSAMYLCANGEPANPTDTQYFGPGTRLTVL.

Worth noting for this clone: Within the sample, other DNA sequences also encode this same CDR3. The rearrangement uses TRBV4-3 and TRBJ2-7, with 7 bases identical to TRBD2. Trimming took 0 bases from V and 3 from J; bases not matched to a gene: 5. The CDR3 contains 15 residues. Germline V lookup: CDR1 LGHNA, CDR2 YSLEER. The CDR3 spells CASSQDGGGSYEQYF. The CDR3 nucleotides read TGCGCCAGCAGCCAAGATGGCGGCGGGAGCTACGAGCAGTACTTC.

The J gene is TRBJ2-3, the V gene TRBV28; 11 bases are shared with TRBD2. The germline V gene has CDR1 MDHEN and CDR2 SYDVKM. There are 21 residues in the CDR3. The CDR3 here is CPLSFLGLADPLGVGRDTQYF. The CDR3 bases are TGTCCCCTCAGTTTTTTGGGACTAGCGGACCCACTAGGAGTGGGGCGGGATACGCAGTATTTT. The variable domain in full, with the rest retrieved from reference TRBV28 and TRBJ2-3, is DVKVTQSSRYLVKRTGEKVFLECVQDMDHENMFWYRQDPGLGLRLIYFSYDVKMKEKGDIPEGYSVSREKKERFSLILESASTNQTSMYLCPLSFLGLADPLGVGRDTQYFGPGTRLTVL.